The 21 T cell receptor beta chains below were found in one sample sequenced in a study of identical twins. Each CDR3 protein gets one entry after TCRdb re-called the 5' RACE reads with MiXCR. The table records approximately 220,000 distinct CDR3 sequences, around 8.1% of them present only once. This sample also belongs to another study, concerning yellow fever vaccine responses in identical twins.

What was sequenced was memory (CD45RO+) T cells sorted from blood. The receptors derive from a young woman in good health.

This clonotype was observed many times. The CDR3 is CASTSTATSTDTQYF. CDR3 nucleotides: TGTGCCAGCACTTCGACTGCCACTAGCACAGATACGCAGTATTTT. This chain uses TRBV25-1 with TRBJ2-3; unclear D gene. Germline CDR1 MGHDK, CDR2 SYGVNS. Trimming removed 7 bases from V and 0 bases from J, with 14 bases in between. The CDR3 has 15 amino acids.

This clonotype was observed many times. The CDR3 sequence: CASSPVLGTFGNTIYF. The DNA of the CDR3 is TGTGCCAGCAGCCCAGTTTTAGGGACATTTGGAAACACCATATATTTT. The J gene is TRBJ1-3, the V gene TRBV6-1; possible D gene TRBD1, 6 bases. Trimming removed 6 bases from V and 3 bases from J, with 18 bases in between. Germline lookup yields CDR1 MNHNS and CDR2 SASEGT. The CDR3 is made up of 16 amino acids.

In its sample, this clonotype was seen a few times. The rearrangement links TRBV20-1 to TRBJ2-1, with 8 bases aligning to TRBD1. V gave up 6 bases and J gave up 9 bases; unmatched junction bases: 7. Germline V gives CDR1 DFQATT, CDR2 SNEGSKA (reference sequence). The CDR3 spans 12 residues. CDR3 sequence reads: CSALPQGGEQFF. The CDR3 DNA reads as TGCAGTGCACTTCCACAGGGGGGTGAGCAGTTCTTC.

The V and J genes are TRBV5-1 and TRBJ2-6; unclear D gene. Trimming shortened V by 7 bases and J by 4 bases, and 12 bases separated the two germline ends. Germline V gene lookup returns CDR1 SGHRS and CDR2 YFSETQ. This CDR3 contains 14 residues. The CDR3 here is CASANLGGANVLTF. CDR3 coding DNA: TGCGCCAGCGCCAACCTGGGAGGGGCCAACGTCCTGACTTTC.

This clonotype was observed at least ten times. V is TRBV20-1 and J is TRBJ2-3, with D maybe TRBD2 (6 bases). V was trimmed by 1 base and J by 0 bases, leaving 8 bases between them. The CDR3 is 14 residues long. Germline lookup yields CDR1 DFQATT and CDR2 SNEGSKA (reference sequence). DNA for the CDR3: TGCAGTGCTAGAGGCAGCGGGAGCACAGATACGCAGTATTTT. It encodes CSARGSGSTDTQYF.

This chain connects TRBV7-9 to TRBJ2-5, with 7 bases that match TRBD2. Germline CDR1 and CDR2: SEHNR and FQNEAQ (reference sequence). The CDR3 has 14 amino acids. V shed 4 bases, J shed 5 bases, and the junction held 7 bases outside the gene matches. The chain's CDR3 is CASSSLGGIETQYF. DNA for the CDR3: TGTGCCAGCAGCTCCCTCGGGGGGATCGAGACCCAGTACTTC.

The CDR3 DNA reads as TGTGCCATCAGTGGCGGGTTGGCCACAGATACGCAGTATTTT. It is translated as CAISGGLATDTQYF. The chain links TRBV10-3 to TRBJ2-3, with D possibly being TRBD2 (5 bases). CDR1 is ENHRY and CDR2 is SYGVKD in the germline V gene. V lost 4 bases and J 2 bases, leaving 10 bases between the germline ends. This CDR3 is 14 amino acids long.

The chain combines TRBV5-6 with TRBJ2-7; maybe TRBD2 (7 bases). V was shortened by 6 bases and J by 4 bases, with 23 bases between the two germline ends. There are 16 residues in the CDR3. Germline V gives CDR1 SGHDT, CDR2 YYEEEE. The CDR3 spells CASNGLRRGGAYEQYF. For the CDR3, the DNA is TGTGCCAGCAACGGGCTACGACGTGGGGGGGCGTACGAGCAGTACTTC.

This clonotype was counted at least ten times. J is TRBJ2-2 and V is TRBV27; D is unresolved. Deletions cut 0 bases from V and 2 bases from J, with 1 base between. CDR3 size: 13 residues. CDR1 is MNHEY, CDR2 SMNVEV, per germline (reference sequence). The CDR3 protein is CASSLSNTGELFF. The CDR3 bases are TGTGCCAGCAGTTTATCCAACACCGGGGAGCTGTTTTTT.

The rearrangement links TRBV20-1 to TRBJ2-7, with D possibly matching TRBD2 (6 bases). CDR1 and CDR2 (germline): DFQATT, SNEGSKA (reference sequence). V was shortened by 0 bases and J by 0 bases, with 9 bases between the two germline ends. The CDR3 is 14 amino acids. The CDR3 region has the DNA TGCAGTGCTAGAGATCGGAGGGGCTCCTACGAGCAGTACTTC. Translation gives CSARDRRGSYEQYF.

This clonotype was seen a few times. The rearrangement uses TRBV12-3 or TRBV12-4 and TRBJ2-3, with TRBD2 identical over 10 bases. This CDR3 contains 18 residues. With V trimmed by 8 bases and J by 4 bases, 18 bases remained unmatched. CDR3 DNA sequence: TGTGCCAGCGCAATTGCACTAGCGGGGATCCGGGAATCAGATACGCAGTATTTT. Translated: CASAIALAGIRESDTQYF.

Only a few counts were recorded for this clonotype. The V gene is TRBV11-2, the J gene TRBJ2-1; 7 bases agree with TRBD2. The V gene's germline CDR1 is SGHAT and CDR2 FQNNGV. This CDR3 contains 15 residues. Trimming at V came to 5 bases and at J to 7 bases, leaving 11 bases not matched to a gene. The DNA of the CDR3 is TGTGCCAGCAGCCCTGAACTAGCGAGGAGGAATGAGCAGTTCTTC. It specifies CASSPELARRNEQFF.

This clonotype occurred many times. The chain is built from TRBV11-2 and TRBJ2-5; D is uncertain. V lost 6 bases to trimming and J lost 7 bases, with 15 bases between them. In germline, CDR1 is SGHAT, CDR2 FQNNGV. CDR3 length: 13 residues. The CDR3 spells CASSLNLKATQYF. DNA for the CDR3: TGTGCCAGCAGTCTCAATTTAAAGGCGACCCAGTACTTC.

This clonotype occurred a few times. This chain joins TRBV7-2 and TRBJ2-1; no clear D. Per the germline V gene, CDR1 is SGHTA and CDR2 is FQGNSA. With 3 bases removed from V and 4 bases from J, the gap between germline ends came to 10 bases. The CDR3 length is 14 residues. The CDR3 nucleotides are TGTGCCAGCAGCTTGGATTCACTTTACAATGAGCAGTTCTTC. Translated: CASSLDSLYNEQFF. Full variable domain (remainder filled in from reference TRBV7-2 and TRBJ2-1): GAGVSQSPSNKVTEKGKDVELRCDPISGHTALYWYRQSLGQGLEFLIYFQGNSAPDKSGLPSDRFSAERTGGSVSTLTIQRTQQEDSAVYLCASSLDSLYNEQFFGPGTRLTVL.

The CDR3 here is CASSLSGQGTNEQFF. DNA of the CDR3: TGTGCCAGCAGTTTATCCGGACAGGGTACCAATGAGCAGTTCTTC. The genes are TRBV28 and TRBJ2-1, with TRBD1 matching 8 bases. The ends lost 1 base at V and 6 bases at J; junction bases unmatched: 5. The germline V gene has CDR1 MDHEN and CDR2 SYDVKM. The CDR3 spans 15 residues.

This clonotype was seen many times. In DNA, the CDR3 is TGTGCCAGCAGCCAAGATCTCAGAAGTCCTAGCACAGATACGCAGTATTTT. Translated: CASSQDLRSPSTDTQYF. The J gene is TRBJ2-3, the V gene TRBV4-2; D is uncertain. The length of the CDR3 is 17 residues. Germline values: CDR1 LGHNA, CDR2 YNFKEQ. V was pared by 0 bases and J by 0 bases, with 13 bases between.

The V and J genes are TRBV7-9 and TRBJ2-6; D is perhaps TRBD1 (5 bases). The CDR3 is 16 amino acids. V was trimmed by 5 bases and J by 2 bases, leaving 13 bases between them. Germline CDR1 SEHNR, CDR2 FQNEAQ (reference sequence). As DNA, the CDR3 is TGTGCCAGCAGCGAAGGAACAGGAGCTGGGGCCAACGTCCTGACTTTC. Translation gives CASSEGTGAGANVLTF.

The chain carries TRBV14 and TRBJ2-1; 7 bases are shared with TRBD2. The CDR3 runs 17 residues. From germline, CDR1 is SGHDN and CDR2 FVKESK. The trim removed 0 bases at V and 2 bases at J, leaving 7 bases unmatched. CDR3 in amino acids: CASSQDWGTTAYNEQFF. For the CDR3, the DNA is TGTGCCAGCAGCCAAGATTGGGGGACTACCGCCTACAATGAGCAGTTCTTC.

The CDR3 reads CSALDSTGTDTQYF. CDR3 in DNA: TGCAGTGCCCTGGACTCTACGGGGACAGATACGCAGTATTTT. V gene TRBV20-1 combines with J gene TRBJ2-3; maybe TRBD2 (5 bases). The V gene's germline CDR1 is DFQATT and CDR2 SNEGSKA (reference sequence). This CDR3 is built from 14 residues. The V gene lost 6 bases and the J gene lost 3 bases, with 16 bases spanning the gap.

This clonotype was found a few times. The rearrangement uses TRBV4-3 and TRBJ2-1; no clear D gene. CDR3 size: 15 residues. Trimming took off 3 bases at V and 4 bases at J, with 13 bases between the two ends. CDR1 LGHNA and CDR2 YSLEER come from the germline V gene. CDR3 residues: CASSHGQLIYNEQFF. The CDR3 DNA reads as TGCGCCAGCAGCCATGGCCAGCTTATATACAATGAGCAGTTCTTC.

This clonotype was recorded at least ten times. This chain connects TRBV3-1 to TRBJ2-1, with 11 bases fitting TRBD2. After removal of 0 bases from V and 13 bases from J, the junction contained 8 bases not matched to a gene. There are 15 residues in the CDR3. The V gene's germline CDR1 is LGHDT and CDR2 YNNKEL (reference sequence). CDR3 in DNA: TGTGCCAGCAGCCAAGATACTAGCGGGAGCTCCGCCCAGTTCTTC. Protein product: CASSQDTSGSSAQFF.